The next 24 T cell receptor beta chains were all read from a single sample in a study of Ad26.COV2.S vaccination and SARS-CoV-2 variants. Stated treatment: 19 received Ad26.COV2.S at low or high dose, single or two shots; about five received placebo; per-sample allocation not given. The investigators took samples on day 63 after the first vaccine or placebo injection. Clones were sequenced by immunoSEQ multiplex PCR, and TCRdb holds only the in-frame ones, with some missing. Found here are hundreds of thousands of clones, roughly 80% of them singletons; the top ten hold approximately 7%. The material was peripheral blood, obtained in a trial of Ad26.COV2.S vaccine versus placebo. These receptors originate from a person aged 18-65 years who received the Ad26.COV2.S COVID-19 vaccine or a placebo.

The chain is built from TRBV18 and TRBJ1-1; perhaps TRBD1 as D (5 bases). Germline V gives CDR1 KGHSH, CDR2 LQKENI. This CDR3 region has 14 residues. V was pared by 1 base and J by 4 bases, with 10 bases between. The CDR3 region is CASSPQVRGTEAFF. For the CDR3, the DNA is TGTGCCAGCTCACCACAGGTTAGGGGCACTGAAGCTTTCTTT. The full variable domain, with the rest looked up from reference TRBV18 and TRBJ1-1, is NAGVMQNPRHLVRRRGQEARLRCSPMKGHSHVYWYRQLPEEGLKFMVYLQKENIIDESGMPKERFSAEFPKEGPSILRIQQVVRGDSAAYFCASSPQVRGTEAFFGQGTRLTVV.

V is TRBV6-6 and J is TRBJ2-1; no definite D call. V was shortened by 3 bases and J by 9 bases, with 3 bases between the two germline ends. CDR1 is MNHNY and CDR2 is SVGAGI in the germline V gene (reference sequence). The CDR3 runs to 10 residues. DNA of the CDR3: TGTGCCAGCAGTTATCCTGAGCAGTTCTTC. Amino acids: CASSYPEQFF.

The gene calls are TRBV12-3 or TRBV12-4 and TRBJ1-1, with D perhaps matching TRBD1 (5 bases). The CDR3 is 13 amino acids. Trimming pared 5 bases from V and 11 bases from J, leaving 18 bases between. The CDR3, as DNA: TGTGCCAGCAGTGACCGGGACGCCGTGAGGGCTTTCTTT. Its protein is CASSDRDAVRAFF.

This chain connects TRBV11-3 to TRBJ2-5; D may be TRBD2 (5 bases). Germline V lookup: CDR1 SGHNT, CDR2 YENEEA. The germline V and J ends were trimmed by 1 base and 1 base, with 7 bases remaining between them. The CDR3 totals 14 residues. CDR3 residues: CASSLGGSQETQYF. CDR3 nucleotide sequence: TGTGCCAGCAGCTTAGGCGGGTCCCAAGAGACCCAGTACTTC.

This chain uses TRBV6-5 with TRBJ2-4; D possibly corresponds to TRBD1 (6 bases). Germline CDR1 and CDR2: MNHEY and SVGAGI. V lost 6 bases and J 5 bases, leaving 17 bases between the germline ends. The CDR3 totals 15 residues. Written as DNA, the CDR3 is TGTGCCAGCAGATACAGGGTTGACCCCCAAAACATTCAGTACTTC. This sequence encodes CASRYRVDPQNIQYF.

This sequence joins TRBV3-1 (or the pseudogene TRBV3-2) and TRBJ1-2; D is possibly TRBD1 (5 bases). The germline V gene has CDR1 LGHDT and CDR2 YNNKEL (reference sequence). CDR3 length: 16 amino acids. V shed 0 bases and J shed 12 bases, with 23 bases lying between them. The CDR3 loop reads CASSQDLNRRVRLNTF. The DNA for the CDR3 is TGTGCCAGCAGCCAAGATTTAAACAGGAGGGTTAGGTTAAACACCTTC.

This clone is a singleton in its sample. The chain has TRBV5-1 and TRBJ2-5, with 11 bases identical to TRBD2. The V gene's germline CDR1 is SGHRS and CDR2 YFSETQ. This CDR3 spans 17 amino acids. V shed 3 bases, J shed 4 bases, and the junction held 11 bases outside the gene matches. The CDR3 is CASSSAPLAGVRETQYF. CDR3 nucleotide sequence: TGCGCCAGCAGCTCCGCCCCACTAGCGGGAGTCCGAGAGACCCAGTACTTC. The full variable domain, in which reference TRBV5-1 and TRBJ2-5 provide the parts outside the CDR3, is KAGVTQTPRYLIKTRGQQVTLSCSPISGHRSVSWYQQTPGQGLQFLFEYFSETQRNKGNFPGRFSGRQFSNSRSEMNVSTLELGDSALYLCASSSAPLAGVRETQYFGPGTRLLVL.

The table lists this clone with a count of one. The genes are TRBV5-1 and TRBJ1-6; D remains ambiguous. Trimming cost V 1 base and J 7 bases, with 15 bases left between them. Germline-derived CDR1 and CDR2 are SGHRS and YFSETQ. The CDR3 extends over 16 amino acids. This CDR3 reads CASSLSPPGLNSPLHF. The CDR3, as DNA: TGCGCCAGCAGCTTGTCTCCCCCCGGCCTCAATTCACCCCTCCACTTT.

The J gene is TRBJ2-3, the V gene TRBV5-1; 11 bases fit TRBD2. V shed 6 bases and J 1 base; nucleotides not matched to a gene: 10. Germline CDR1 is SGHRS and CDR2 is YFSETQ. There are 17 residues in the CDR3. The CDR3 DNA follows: TGCGCCAGCAAAAATAATCCGACTAGCGGGGGCACAGATACGCAGTATTTT. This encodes CASKNNPTSGGTDTQYF.

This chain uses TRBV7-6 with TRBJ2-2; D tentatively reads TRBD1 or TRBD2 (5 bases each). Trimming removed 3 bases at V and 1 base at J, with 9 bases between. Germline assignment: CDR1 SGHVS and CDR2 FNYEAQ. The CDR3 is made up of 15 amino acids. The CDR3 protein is CASSLGTGNTGELFF. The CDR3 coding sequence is TGTGCCAGCAGCTTGGGGACGGGGAACACCGGGGAGCTGTTTTTT.

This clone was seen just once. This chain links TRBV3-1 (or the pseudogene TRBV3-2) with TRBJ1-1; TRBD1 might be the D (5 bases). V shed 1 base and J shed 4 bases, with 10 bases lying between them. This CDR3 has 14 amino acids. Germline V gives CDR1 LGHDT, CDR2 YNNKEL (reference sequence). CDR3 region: CASSQVRDFTEAFF. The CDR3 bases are TGTGCCAGCAGCCAAGTCAGGGATTTCACTGAAGCTTTCTTT.

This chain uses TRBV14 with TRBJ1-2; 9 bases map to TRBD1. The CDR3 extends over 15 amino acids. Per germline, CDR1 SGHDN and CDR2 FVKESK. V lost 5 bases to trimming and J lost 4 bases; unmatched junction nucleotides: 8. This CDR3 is CASSFGQGLAYGYTF. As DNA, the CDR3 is TGTGCCAGCAGCTTCGGACAGGGGCTGGCCTATGGCTACACCTTC.

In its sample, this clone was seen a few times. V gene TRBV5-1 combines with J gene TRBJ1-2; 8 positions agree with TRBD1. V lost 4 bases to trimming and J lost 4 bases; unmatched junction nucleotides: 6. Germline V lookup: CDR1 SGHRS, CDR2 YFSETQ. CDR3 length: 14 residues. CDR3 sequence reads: CASSEGQGFYGYTF. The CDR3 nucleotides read TGCGCCAGCAGCGAAGGACAGGGCTTCTATGGCTACACCTTC.

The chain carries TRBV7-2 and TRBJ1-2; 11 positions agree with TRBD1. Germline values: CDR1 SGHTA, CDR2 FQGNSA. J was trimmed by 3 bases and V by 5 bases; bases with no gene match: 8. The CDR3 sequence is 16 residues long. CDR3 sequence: CASSRRSGQGDYGYTF. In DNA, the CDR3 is TGTGCCAGCAGCCGCCGATCGGGACAGGGGGACTATGGCTACACCTTC.

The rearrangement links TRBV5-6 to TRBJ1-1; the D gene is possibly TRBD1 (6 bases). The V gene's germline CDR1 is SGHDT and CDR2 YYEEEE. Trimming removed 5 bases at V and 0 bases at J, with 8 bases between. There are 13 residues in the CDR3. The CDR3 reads CASRRGVNTEAFF. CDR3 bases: TGTGCCAGCAGGAGGGGGGTGAACACTGAAGCTTTCTTT. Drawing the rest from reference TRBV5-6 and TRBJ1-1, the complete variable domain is DAGVTQSPTHLIKTRGQQVTLRCSPKSGHDTVSWYQQALGQGPQFIFQYYEEEERQRGNFPDRFSGHQFPNYSSELNVNALLLGDSALYLCASRRGVNTEAFFGQGTRLTVV.

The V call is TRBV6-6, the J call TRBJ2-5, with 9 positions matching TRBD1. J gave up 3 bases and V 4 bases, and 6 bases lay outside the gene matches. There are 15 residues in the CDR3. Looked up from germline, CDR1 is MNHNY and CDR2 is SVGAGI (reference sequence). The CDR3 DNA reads TGTGCCAGCAGTTGGGGACAGGGTGGAGAAGAGACCCAGTACTTC. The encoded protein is CASSWGQGGEETQYF.

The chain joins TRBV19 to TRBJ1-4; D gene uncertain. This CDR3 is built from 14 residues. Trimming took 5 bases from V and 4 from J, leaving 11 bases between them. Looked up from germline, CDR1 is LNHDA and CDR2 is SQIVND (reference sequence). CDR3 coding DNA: TGTGCCAGTAGTCGACAAACCCTTAATGAAAAACTGTTTTTT. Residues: CASSRQTLNEKLFF.

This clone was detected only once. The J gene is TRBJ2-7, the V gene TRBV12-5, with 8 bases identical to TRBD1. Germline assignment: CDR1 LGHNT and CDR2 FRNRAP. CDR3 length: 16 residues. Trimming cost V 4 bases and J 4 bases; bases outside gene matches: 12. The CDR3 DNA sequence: TGTGCTAGTGGTTCCTTGACAACCAGGGGGCAGTACGAGCAGTACTTC. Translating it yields CASGSLTTRGQYEQYF. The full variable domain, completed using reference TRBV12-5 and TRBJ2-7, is DARVTQTPRHKVTEMGQEVTMRCQPILGHNTVFWYRQTMMQGLELLAYFRNRAPLDDSGMPKDRFSAEMPDATLATLKIQPSEPRDSAVYFCASGSLTTRGQYEQYFGPGTRLTVT.

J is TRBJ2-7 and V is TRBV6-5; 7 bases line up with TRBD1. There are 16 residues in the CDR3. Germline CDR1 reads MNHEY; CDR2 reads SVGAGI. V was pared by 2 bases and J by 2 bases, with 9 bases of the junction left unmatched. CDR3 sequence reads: CASSYRQGVRTYEQYF. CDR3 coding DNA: TGTGCCAGCAGTTACAGGCAGGGGGTTAGGACCTACGAGCAGTACTTC.

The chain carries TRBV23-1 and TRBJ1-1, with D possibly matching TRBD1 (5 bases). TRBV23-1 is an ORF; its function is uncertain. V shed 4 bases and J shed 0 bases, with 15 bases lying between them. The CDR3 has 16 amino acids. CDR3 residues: CASSLRGTAMNTEAFF. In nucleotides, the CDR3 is TGCGCCAGCAGTCTTCGGGGGACGGCCATGAACACTGAAGCTTTCTTT.

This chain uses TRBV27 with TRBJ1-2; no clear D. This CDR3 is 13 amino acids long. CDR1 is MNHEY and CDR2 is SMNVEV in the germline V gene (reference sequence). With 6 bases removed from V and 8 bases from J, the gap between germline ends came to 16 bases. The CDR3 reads CASRSQSRGGYTF. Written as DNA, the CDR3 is TGTGCCAGCAGATCTCAATCGAGAGGGGGCTACACCTTC.

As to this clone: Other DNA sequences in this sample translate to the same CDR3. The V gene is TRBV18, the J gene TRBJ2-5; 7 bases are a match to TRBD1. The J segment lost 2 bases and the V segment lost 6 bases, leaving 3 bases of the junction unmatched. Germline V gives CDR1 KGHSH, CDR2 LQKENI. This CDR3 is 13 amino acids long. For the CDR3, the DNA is TGTGCCAGCTCCCCGGGACAGCAAGAGACCCAGTACTTC. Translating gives CASSPGQQETQYF.

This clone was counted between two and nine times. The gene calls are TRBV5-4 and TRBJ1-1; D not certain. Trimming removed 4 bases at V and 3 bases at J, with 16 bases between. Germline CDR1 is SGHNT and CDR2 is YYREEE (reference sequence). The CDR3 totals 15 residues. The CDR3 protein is CASSQRSTLDTEAFF. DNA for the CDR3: TGTGCCAGCAGCCAGAGATCTACCCTCGACACTGAAGCTTTCTTT.

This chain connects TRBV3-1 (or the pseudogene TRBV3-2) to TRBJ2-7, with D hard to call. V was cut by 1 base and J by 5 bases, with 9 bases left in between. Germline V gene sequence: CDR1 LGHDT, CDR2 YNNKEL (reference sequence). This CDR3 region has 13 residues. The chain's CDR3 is CASSQGPYNEQYF. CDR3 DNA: TGTGCCAGCAGCCAAGGGCCTTACAACGAGCAGTACTTC.